Listed below are T cell receptor beta chains from one sample, sequenced in a study of T cell repertoires in cytomegalovirus infection. Antigen specificity for these receptors is unknown. MiXCR, applied by TCRdb to the reads, yields one record per CDR3 protein. This sample has 600,000 to 700,000 distinct CDR3 sequences, with roughly a third found just once. The sample consisted of cultured PBMCs, taken from culture after CMV antigen stimulation. Receptors were obtained from a human donor in good health (CMV status not recorded). Some clones in this sample may be carry-over from other donors' samples. Each CDR3 is given with its conserved first and last residue. Each record gives: CDR3 length, V gene, D gene, J gene, clone size, CDR3 protein, CDR3 DNA. A D gene is named only where the DNA matches it firmly. Not all rows give a size; the values are once, few, many and, for expanded clones, a class.

16	TRBV28	TRBD2	TRBJ2-2	.	CASSSLGTSGTGELFF	TGTGCCAGCAGTTCACTTGGGACTAGCGGAACCGGGGAGCTGTTTTTT
16	TRBV6-2/TRBV6-3	TRBD2	TRBJ2-7	few	CASSRQIAGTSYEQYF	TGTGCCAGCAGCCGACAGATAGCGGGAACCTCCTACGAGCAGTACTTC
15	TRBV20-1	.	TRBJ1-3	.	CSARDGSWEGNTIYF	TGCAGTGCTAGAGATGGGTCCTGGGAAGGAAACACCATATATTTT
14	TRBV7-2	.	TRBJ1-3	many	CASSFGSPGNTIYF	TGTGCCAGCAGCTTTGGGAGCCCTGGAAACACCATATATTTT
16	TRBV7-9	TRBD2	TRBJ2-1	.	CASSPIGVAGVNEQFF	TGTGCCAGCAGCCCGATCGGAGTAGCGGGAGTCAATGAGCAGTTCTTC
14	TRBV2	TRBD2	TRBJ2-1	.	CASSRVAGVNEQFF	TGTGCCAGCAGTCGGGTAGCGGGAGTCAATGAGCAGTTCTTC
16	TRBV7-2	TRBD2	TRBJ2-5	once	CASSAALAGDQETQYF	TGTGCCAGCAGCGCCGCACTAGCGGGGGACCAAGAGACCCAGTACTTC
14	TRBV7-9	.	TRBJ2-4	.	CASSRRGDKNIQYF	TGTGCCAGCAGCCGGAGGGGTGACAAAAACATTCAGTACTTC
14	TRBV28	.	TRBJ2-5	many	CASSLYSSQETQYF	TGTGCCAGCAGTTTATACAGCTCCCAAGAGACCCAGTACTTC
17	TRBV7-9	TRBD2	TRBJ2-6	few	CASKRASGSLGANVLTF	TGTGCCAGTAAACGGGCTAGCGGGAGCCTGGGGGCCAACGTCCTGACTTTC
17	TRBV11-3	TRBD2	TRBJ2-1	few	CASSPAEGTSGENEQFF	TGTGCCAGCAGCCCAGCGGAAGGGACTAGCGGGGAAAATGAGCAGTTCTTC
15	TRBV6-6	.	TRBJ1-5	few	CASSYSPGVGQPQHF	TGTGCCAGCAGTTACTCTCCGGGGGTAGGTCAGCCCCAGCATTTT
14	TRBV7-9	.	TRBJ2-5	.	CASSYGTSKETQYF	TGTGCCAGCAGCTACGGGACTTCCAAAGAGACCCAGTACTTC
16	TRBV6-1	TRBD1	TRBJ1-3	few	CASSDLQGGSGNTIYF	TGTGCCAGCAGTGATCTACAGGGGGGCTCTGGAAACACCATATATTTT
15	TRBV10-3	.	TRBJ2-1	.	CAISESEGPNNEQFF	TGTGCCATCAGTGAGTCCGAGGGGCCCAACAATGAGCAGTTCTTC
12	TRBV28	.	TRBJ2-2	few	CASSLNSGELFF	TGTGCCAGCAGTTTAAACAGCGGGGAGCTGTTTTTT
16	TRBV6-5	.	TRBJ2-1	few	CASSYSRRSSYNEQFF	TGTGCCAGCAGTTACTCGCGGAGAAGCTCCTACAATGAGCAGTTCTTC
13	TRBV7-2	TRBD1	TRBJ2-4	many	CASSLEGGLHHYF	TGTGCCAGCAGCTTAGAAGGGGGCCTACATCATTACTTC
14	TRBV27	.	TRBJ1-5	.	CASSPRDFNQPQHF	TGTGCCAGCAGCCCCCGGGACTTCAATCAGCCCCAGCATTTT
13	TRBV6-2/TRBV6-3	.	TRBJ2-1	few	CASSYGDNNEQFF	TGTGCCAGCAGTTATGGGGACAACAATGAGCAGTTCTTC
15	TRBV5-6	.	TRBJ1-2	few	CASSKPWTENYGYTF	TGTGCCAGCAGCAAACCCTGGACAGAGAACTATGGCTACACCTTC
18	TRBV6-2/TRBV6-3	.	TRBJ2-2	few	CASSYSLSGQKNTGELFF	TGTGCCAGCAGTTACTCCCTTTCAGGACAGAAGAACACCGGGGAGCTGTTTTTT
13	TRBV7-2	.	TRBJ2-3	few	CASSLGGDDTQYF	TGTGCCAGCAGCTTAGGAGGTGATGATACGCAGTATTTT
15	TRBV7-2	TRBD2	TRBJ2-5	.	CASSLVAGVGETQYF	TGTGCCAGCAGCCTCGTAGCGGGAGTGGGGGAGACCCAGTACTTC
16	TRBV28	.	TRBJ2-7	.	CASIPGGDPRPSEQYF	TGTGCCAGCATTCCAGGAGGGGATCCCCGCCCGTCGGAGCAGTACTTC
15	TRBV27	TRBD2	TRBJ2-1	.	CASSLRVAGYNEQFF	TGTGCCAGCAGCCTTCGGGTAGCGGGGTACAATGAGCAGTTCTTC
15	TRBV7-2	.	TRBJ1-2	many	CASSLAQARTYGYTF	TGTGCCAGCAGCTTAGCTCAGGCACGGACGTATGGCTACACCTTC
13	TRBV5-4	.	TRBJ1-4	.	CASSHATNEKLFF	TGTGCCAGCAGCCATGCAACTAATGAAAAACTGTTTTTT
16	TRBV5-1	.	TRBJ1-1	few	CASSPKVLRMNTEAFF	TGCGCCAGCAGCCCGAAGGTTCTCAGAATGAACACTGAAGCTTTCTTT
15	TRBV27	.	TRBJ1-5	.	CASSYRGGRNQPQHF	TGTGCCAGCAGTTACCGGGGGGGGCGCAATCAGCCCCAGCATTTT
15	TRBV20-1	.	TRBJ1-6	once	CSAREPGTYNSPLHF	TGCAGTGCTAGAGAGCCCGGGACCTATAATTCACCCCTCCACTTT
11	TRBV12-5	.	TRBJ2-1	.	CASGPGNEQFF	TGTGCTAGTGGTCCTGGCAATGAGCAGTTCTTC
15	TRBV4-1	.	TRBJ2-7	.	CASSQDQETFYEQYF	TGCGCCAGCAGCCAAGATCAGGAGACTTTTTACGAGCAGTACTTC
14	TRBV12-3/TRBV12-4	.	TRBJ1-1	few	CASCRQPENTEAFF	TGTGCCAGCTGCCGACAGCCTGAGAACACTGAAGCTTTCTTT
14	TRBV25-1	TRBD1	TRBJ1-1	few	CASSTTQGSTEAFF	TGTGCCAGCAGCACGACACAGGGGAGCACTGAAGCTTTCTTT
12	TRBV6-2/TRBV6-3	.	TRBJ1-1	.	CAGSDRNTEAFF	TGTGCCGGGTCCGACAGGAACACTGAAGCTTTCTTT
17	TRBV20-1	TRBD2	TRBJ2-1	.	CSASRSGSSGVYNEQFF	TGCAGTGCTAGCCGGAGCGGGAGTTCTGGTGTCTACAATGAGCAGTTCTTC
15	TRBV7-2	.	TRBJ2-3	.	CASSLISPPKDTQYF	TGTGCCAGCAGCTTAATAAGCCCGCCGAAGGATACGCAGTATTTT
15	TRBV5-4	.	TRBJ1-1	.	CASSLPTGLNTEAFF	TGTGCCAGCAGCTTACCAACAGGGCTCAACACTGAAGCTTTCTTT
14	TRBV11-2	.	TRBJ2-3	many	CASSSLSSTDTQYF	TGTGCCAGCAGCTCCCTTTCGAGCACAGATACGCAGTATTTT
15	TRBV6-7	.	TRBJ2-7	.	CASSYQEESSYEQYF	TGTGCCAGCAGTTACCAGGAGGAGAGCTCCTACGAGCAGTACTTC
14	TRBV7-2	TRBD1	TRBJ1-6	many	CASSTQGRNSPLHF	TGTGCCAGCAGCACACAGGGGCGTAATTCACCCCTCCACTTT
16	TRBV11-2	TRBD2	TRBJ2-3	.	CASSPLAGAPTDTQYF	TGTGCCAGCAGCCCCTTAGCGGGGGCCCCTACAGATACGCAGTATTTT
13	TRBV6-6	TRBD1	TRBJ1-4	.	CASSSYRGEKLFF	TGTGCCAGCAGTTCGTACAGGGGTGAAAAACTGTTTTTT
14	TRBV7-2	.	TRBJ1-1	few	CASSPRVADTEAFF	TGTGCCAGCAGCCCCAGGGTAGCAGACACTGAAGCTTTCTTT
14	TRBV12-3/TRBV12-4	TRBD2	TRBJ2-1	few	CASSHGLADNEQFF	TGTGCCAGCAGTCACGGACTAGCGGACAATGAGCAGTTCTTC